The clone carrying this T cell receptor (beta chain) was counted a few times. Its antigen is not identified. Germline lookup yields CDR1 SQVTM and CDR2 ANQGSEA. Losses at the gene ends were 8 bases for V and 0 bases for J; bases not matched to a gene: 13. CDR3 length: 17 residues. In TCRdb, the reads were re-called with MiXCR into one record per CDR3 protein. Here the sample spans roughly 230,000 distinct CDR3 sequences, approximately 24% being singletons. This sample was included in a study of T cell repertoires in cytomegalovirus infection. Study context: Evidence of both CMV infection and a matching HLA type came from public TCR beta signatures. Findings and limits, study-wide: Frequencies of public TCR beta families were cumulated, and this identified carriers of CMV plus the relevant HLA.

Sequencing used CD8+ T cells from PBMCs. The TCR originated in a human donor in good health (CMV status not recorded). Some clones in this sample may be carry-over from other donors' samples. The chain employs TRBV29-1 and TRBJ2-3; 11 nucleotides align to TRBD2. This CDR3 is CSFMGLAGGTSTDTQYF. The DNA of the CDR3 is TGCAGCTTTATGGGGCTAGCGGGGGGAACTAGCACAGATACGCAGTATTTT.